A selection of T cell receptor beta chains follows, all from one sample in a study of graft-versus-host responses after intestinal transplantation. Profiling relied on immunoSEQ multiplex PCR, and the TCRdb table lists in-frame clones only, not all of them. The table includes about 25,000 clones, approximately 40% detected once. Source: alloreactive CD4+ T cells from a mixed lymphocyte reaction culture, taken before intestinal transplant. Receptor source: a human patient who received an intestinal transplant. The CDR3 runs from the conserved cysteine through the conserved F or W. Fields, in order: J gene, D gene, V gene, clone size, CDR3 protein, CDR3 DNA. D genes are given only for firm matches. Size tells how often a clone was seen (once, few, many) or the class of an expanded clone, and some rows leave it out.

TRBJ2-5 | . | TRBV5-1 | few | CASTLGYLIRETQYF | TGCGCCAGCACCTTGGGGTACCTAATTCGGGAGACCCAGTACTTC
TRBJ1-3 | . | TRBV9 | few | CASPGRGTIYF | TGTGCCAGCCCTGGCAGGGGCACCATATATTTT
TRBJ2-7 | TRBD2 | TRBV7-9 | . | CASSPQGLAINEQYF | TGTGCCAGCAGCCCGCAGGGACTAGCGATCAACGAGCAGTACTTC
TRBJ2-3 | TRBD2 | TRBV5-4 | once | CASSLAGGRVTDTQYF | TGTGCCAGCAGCTTGGCTGGTGGGAGGGTCACAGATACGCAGTATTTT
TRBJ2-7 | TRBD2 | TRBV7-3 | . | CASSQGLAGAYEQYF | TGTGCCAGCAGCCAGGGACTAGCGGGGGCCTACGAGCAGTACTTC
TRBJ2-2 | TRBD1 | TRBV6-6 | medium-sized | CASSYSTGGSTGELFF | TGTGCCAGCAGTTACTCCACAGGGGGCAGCACCGGGGAGCTGTTTTTT
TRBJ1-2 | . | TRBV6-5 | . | CASSYFGQYGYTF | TGTGCCAGCAGTTACTTTGGACAATATGGCTACACCTTC
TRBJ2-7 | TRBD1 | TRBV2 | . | CASSGNRGAYEQYF | TGTGCCAGCAGTGGGAACAGGGGGGCCTACGAGCAGTACTTC
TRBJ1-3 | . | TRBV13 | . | CASSSLGSSGNTIYF | TGTGCCAGCAGCTCCCTAGGCAGCTCTGGAAACACCATATATTTT
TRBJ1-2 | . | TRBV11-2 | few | CASSFRGADYGYTF | TGTGCCAGCAGCTTCCGGGGGGCTGACTATGGCTACACCTTC
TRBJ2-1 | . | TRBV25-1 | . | CASSLTLYNEQFF | TGTGCCAGCAGCCTCACTTTGTACAATGAGCAGTTCTTC
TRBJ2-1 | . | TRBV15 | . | CATSRAGAYYNEQFF | TGTGCCACCAGCAGAGCAGGGGCCTACTACAATGAGCAGTTCTTC
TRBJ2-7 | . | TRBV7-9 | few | CASSEVREQYF | TGTGCCAGCAGCGAGGTGCGCGAGCAGTACTTC
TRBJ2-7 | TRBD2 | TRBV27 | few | CASSRLAGVTYEQYF | TGTGCCAGCAGTCGACTAGCGGGAGTCACCTACGAGCAGTACTTC
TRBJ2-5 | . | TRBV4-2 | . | CASSQRGAQEETQYF | TGTGCCAGCAGCCAACGGGGGGCGCAGGAGGAGACCCAGTACTTC
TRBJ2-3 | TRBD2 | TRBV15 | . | CATSSELARGLDTQYF | TGTGCCACCAGCAGTGAACTAGCGAGGGGCTTAGATACGCAGTATTTT
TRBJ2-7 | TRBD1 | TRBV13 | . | CASSWPGQGAEQYF | TGTGCCAGCAGCTGGCCGGGACAGGGTGCCGAGCAGTACTTC
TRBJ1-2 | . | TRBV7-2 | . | CASSLVEGYGYTF | TGTGCCAGCAGCTTGGTGGAGGGCTATGGCTACACCTTC
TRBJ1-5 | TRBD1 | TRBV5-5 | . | CASSFSFVGGQPQHF | TGTGCCAGCAGCTTTTCCTTTGTAGGGGGCCAGCCCCAGCATTTT
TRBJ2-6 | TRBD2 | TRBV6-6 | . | CASSSTSVAGANVLTF | TGTGCCAGCAGTTCGACTAGCGTAGCTGGGGCCAACGTCCTGACTTTC
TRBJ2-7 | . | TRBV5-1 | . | CASSSSGTSTGSSYEQYF | TGCGCCAGCAGCTCCTCCGGGACCTCCACCGGGAGCTCCTACGAGCAGTACTTC
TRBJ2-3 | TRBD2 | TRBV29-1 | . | CSVDRGGTDTQYF | TGCAGCGTTGACCGGGGGGGCACAGATACGCAGTATTTT
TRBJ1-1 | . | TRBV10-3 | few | CAIWMSRGGTEAFF | TGTGCCATCTGGATGTCACGGGGGGGAACTGAAGCTTTCTTT
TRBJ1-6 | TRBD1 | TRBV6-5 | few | CASSGQGYNSPLHF | TGTGCCAGCAGTGGACAGGGCTATAATTCACCCCTCCACTTT
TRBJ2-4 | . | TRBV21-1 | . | CASSKWPTSANIQYF | TGTGCCAGCAGCAAATGGCCGACTAGCGCAAACATTCAGTACTTC
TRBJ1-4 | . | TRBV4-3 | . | CASSQASGYGIRKLFF | TGCGCCAGCAGCCAAGCCTCAGGGTATGGGATTCGAAAACTGTTTTTT
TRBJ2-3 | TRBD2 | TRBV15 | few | CATSARGGSTDTQYF | TGTGCCACCAGCGCACGGGGGGGGAGCACAGATACGCAGTATTTT
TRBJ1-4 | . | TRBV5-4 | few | CASSDSPSTNEKLFF | TGTGCCAGCAGCGACAGTCCTTCAACTAATGAAAAACTGTTTTTT
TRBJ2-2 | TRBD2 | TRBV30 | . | CAWSVLVYIGGGHIGARGGELFF | TGTGCCTGGAGTGTACTTGTTTATATTGGCGGGGGTCACATCGGGGCTCGTGGCGGGGAGCTGTTTTTT
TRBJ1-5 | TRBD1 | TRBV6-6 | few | CASRPGQGKQPQHF | TGTGCCAGCAGACCGGGACAGGGTAAGCAGCCCCAGCATTTT
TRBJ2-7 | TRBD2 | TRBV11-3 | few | CASSFGSSGGAVVQYF | TGTGCCAGCAGCTTCGGGTCTAGCGGGGGGGCCGTGGTGCAGTACTTC
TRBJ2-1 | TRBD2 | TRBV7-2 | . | CASSFVGTRTNEQFF | TGTGCCAGCAGCTTCGTCGGGACTAGGACCAATGAGCAGTTCTTC
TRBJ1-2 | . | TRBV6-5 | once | CASSYSGQYGYTF | TGTGCCAGCAGTTACTCTGGGCAGTATGGCTACACCTTC
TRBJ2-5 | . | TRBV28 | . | CASSLYRLISQETQYF | TGTGCCAGCAGTTTATACAGGCTAATATCCCAAGAGACCCAGTACTTC
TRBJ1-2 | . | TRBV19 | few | CASSPPQRSGYTF | TGTGCCAGTAGTCCCCCCCAGAGGAGTGGCTACACCTTC
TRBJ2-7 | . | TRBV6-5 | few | CASSYHYEQYF | TGTGCCAGCAGTTACCACTACGAGCAGTACTTC
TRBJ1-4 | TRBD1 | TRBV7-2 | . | CATNEQGGEKLFF | TGTGCCACCAATGAACAGGGGGGTGAAAAACTGTTTTTT
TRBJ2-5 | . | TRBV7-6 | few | CASSFRETQYF | TGTGCCAGCAGCTTCCGAGAGACCCAGTACTTC
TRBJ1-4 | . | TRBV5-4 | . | CASSLTGSTNEKLFF | TGTGCCAGCAGCTTAACAGGGTCAACTAATGAAAAACTGTTTTTT
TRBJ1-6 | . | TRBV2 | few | CASSVTADSPLHF | TGTGCCAGCAGTGTTACAGCTGATTCACCCCTCCACTTT
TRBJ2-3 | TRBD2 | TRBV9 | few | CASSVLSSGGAADTQYF | TGTGCCAGCAGCGTGCTCTCTAGCGGGGGGGCAGCAGATACGCAGTATTTT
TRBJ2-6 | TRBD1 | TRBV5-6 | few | CASIRRPYGRGSGANVLTF | TGTGCCAGTATCCGACGGCCCTATGGCAGGGGGTCTGGGGCCAACGTCCTGACTTTC
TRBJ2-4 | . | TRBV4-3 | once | CASSQEVGNAKNIQYF | TGCGCCAGCAGCCAAGAAGTCGGTAATGCCAAAAACATTCAGTACTTC
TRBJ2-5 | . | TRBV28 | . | CASSFPGHSAETQYF | TGTGCCAGCAGTTTCCCAGGACATTCGGCAGAGACCCAGTACTTC
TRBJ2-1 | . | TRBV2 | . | CASRWSSYNEQFF | TGTGCCAGCAGGTGGAGCTCCTACAATGAGCAGTTCTTC
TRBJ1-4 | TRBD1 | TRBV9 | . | CASNKQGAIGEKLFF | TGTGCCAGTAATAAACAGGGGGCAATCGGTGAAAAACTGTTTTTT
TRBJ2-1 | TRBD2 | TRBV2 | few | CASSKTGLAGDVGYNEQFF | TGTGCCAGCAGCAAAACGGGGCTAGCGGGAGATGTTGGTTACAATGAGCAGTTCTTC
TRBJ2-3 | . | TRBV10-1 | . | CASSESLLPTDTQYF | TGCGCCAGCAGTGAGTCGTTACTTCCCACAGATACGCAGTATTTT
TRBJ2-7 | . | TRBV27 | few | CASSLSVRFGQGYEQYF | TGTGCCAGCAGTTTATCGGTTCGGTTTGGCCAGGGGTACGAGCAGTACTTC
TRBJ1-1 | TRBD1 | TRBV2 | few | CASSRTGTTTEAFF | TGTGCCAGCAGTAGGACAGGGACGACCACTGAAGCTTTCTTT